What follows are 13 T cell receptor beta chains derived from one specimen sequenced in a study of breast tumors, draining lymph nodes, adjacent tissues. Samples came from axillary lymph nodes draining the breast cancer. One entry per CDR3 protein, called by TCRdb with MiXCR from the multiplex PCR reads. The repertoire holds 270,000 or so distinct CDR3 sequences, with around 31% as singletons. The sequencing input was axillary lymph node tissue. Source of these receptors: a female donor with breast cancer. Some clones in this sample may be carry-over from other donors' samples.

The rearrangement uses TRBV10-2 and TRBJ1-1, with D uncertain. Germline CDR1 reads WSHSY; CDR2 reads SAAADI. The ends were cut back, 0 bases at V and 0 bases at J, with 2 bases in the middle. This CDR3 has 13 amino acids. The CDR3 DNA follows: TGCGCCAGCAGTGAGTCTTTGAACACTGAAGCTTTCTTT. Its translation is CASSESLNTEAFF.

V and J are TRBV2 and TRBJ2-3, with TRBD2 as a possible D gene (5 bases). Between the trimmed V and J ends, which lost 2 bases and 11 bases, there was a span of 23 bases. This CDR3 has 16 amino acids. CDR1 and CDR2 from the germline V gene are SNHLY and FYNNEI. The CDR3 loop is CASSETRAGPQDEQYF. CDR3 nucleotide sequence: TGTGCCAGCAGTGAAACGCGGGCAGGCCCCCAAGATGAGCAGTATTTT.

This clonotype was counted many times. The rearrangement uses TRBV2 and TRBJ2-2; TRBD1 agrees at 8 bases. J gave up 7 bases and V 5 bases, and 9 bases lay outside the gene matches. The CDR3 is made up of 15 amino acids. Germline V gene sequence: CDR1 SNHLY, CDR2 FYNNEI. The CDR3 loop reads CASSFRQGKSGELFF. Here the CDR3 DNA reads TGTGCCAGCAGTTTCCGACAGGGGAAAAGCGGGGAGCTGTTTTTT.

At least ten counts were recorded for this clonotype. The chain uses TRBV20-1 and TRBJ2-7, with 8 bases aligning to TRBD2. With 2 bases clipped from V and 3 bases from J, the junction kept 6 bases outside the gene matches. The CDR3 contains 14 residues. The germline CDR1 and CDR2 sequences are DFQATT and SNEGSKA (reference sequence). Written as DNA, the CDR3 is TGCAGTGCTAGACCCGGGACTAGTCTCTACGAGCAGTACTTC. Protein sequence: CSARPGTSLYEQYF.

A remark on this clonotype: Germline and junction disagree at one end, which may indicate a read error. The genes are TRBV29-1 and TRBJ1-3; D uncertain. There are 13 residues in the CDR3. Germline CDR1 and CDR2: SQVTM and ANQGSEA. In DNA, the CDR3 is TGCAGCGTTGAACTGGAAACTGGAAACACCATATACTTT. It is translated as CSVELETGNTIYF.

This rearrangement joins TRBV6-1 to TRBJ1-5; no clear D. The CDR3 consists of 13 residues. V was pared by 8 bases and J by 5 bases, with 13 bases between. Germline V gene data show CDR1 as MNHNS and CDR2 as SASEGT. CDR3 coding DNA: TGTGCCAGCCAGGAGAGGCTTGATCAGCCCCAGCATTTT. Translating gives CASQERLDQPQHF.

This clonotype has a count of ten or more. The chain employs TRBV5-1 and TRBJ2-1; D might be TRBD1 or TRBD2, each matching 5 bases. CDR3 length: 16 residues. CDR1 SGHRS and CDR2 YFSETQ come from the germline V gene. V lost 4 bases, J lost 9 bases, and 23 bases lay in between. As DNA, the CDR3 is TGCGCCAGCAGCGTAAATGCCGGGACCGCGTTAACTGAGCAGTTCTTC. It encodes CASSVNAGTALTEQFF.

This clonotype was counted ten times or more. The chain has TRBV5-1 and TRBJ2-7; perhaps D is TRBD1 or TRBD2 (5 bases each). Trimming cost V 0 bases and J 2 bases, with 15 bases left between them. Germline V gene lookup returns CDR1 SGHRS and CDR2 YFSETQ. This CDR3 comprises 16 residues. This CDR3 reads CASSLVATGRTYEQYF. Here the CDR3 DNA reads TGCGCCAGCAGCTTGGTTGCTACGGGACGGACCTACGAGCAGTACTTC. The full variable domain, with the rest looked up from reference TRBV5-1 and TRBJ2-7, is KAGVTQTPRYLIKTRGQQVTLSCSPISGHRSVSWYQQTPGQGLQFLFEYFSETQRNKGNFPGRFSGRQFSNSRSEMNVSTLELGDSALYLCASSLVATGRTYEQYFGPGTRLTVT.

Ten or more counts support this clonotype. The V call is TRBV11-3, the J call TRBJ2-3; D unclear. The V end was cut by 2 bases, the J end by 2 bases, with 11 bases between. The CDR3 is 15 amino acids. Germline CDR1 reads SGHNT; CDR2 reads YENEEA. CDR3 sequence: CASSLSGSPTDTQYF. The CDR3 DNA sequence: TGTGCCAGCAGCTTATCCGGGTCTCCCACAGATACGCAGTATTTT.

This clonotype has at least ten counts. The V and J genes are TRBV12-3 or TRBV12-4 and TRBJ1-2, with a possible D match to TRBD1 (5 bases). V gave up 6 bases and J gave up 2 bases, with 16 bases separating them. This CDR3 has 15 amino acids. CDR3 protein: CASSPGHTSNYGYTF. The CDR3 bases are TGTGCCAGCAGCCCTGGACATACTTCCAACTATGGCTACACCTTC.

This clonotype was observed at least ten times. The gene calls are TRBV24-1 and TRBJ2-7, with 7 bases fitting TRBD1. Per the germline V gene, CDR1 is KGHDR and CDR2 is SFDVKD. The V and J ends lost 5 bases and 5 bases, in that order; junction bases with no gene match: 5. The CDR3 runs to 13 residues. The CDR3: CATSAQGTDEQYF. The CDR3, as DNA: TGTGCCACCAGTGCCCAAGGGACAGACGAGCAGTACTTC.

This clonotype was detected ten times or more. Here the CDR3 reads CASSSQRRLAGSNEQFF. CDR3 DNA: TGTGCCAGCAGTTCCCAACGGAGACTAGCGGGAAGTAATGAGCAGTTCTTC. The chain uses TRBV12-3 or TRBV12-4 and TRBJ2-1; 11 nucleotides align to TRBD2. The V gene end was trimmed by 4 bases and the J gene end by 7 bases; junction bases not matched to a gene: 12. The CDR3 is 17 amino acids.

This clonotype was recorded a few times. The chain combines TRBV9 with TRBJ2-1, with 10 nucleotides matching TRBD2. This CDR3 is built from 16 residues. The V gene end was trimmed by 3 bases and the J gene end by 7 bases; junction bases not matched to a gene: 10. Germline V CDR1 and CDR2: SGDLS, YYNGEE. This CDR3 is CASSARTSGVRNEQFF. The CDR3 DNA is TGTGCCAGCAGCGCACGAACTAGCGGGGTCCGGAATGAGCAGTTCTTC.